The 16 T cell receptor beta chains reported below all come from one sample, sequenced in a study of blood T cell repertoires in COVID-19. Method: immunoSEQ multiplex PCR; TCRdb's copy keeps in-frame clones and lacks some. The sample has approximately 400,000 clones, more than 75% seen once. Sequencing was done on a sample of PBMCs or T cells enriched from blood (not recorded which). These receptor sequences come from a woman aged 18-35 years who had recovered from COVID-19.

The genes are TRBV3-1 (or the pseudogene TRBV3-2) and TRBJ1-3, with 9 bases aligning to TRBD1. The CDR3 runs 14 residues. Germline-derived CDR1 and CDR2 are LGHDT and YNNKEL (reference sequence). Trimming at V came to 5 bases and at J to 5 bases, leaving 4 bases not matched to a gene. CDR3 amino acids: CASSVGTGRNTIYF. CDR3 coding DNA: TGTGCCAGCAGCGTAGGGACAGGGAGAAACACCATATATTTT.

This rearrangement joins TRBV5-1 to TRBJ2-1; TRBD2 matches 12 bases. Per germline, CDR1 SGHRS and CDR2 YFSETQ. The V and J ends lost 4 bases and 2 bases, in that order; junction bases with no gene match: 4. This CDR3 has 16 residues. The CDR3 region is CASSLRTSGAYNEQFF. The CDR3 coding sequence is TGCGCCAGCAGCCTCCGGACTAGCGGGGCCTACAATGAGCAGTTCTTC.

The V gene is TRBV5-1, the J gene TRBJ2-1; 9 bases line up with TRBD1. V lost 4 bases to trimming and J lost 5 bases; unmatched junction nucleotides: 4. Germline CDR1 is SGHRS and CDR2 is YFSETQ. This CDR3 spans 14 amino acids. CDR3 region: CASSIQGADNEQFF. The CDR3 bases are TGCGCCAGCAGCATACAGGGGGCTGACAATGAGCAGTTCTTC. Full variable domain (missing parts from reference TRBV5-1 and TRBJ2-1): KAGVTQTPRYLIKTRGQQVTLSCSPISGHRSVSWYQQTPGQGLQFLFEYFSETQRNKGNFPGRFSGRQFSNSRSEMNVSTLELGDSALYLCASSIQGADNEQFFGPGTRLTVL.

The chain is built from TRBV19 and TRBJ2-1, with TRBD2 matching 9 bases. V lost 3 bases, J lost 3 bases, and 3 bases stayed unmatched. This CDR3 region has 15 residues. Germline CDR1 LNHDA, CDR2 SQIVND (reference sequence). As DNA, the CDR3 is TGTGCCAGTAGTATGGGACTAGCACGCTACAATGAGCAGTTCTTC. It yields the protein CASSMGLARYNEQFF.

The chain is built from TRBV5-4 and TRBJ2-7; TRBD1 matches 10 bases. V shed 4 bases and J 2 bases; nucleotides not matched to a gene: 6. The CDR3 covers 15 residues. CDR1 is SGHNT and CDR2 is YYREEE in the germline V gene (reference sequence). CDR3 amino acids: CASSPEGQGAYEQYF. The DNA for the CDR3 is TGTGCCAGCAGCCCAGAAGGACAGGGGGCCTACGAGCAGTACTTC.

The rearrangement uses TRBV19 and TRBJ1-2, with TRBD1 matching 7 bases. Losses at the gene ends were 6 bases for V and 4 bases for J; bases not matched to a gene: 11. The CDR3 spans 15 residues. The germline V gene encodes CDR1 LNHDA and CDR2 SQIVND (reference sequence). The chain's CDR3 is CASSLQGLMVYGYTF. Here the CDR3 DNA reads TGTGCCAGTAGCCTACAGGGGCTAATGGTCTATGGCTACACCTTC.

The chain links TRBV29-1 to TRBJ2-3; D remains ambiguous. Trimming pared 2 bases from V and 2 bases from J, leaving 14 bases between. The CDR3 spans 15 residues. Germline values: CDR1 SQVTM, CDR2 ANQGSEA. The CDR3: CSVEPGRPTTDTQYF. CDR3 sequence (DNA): TGCAGCGTTGAACCAGGCAGGCCAACCACAGATACGCAGTATTTT.

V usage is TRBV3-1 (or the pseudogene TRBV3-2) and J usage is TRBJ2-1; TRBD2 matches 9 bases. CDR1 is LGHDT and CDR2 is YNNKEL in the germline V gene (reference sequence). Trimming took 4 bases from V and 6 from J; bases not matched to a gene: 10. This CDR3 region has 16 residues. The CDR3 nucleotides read TGTGCCAGCAGCCTTGGGGCTAGCGGGGTTCTCAATGAGCAGTTCTTC. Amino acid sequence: CASSLGASGVLNEQFF.

CDR3 DNA: TGCGCCAGCAGCTCAACATCCTACGAGCAGTACTTC. Its protein is CASSSTSYEQYF. This rearrangement joins TRBV10-1 to TRBJ2-7; D unresolved. Trimming cost V 6 bases and J 1 base, with 7 bases left between them. Germline CDR1 WNHNN, CDR2 SYGVQD (reference sequence). The CDR3 is 12 residues long.

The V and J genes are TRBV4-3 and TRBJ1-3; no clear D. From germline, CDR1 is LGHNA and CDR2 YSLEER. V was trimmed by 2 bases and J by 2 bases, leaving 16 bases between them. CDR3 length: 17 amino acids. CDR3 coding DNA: TGCGCCAGCAGCCAAACTTTTTTATTAGACACTGGAAACACCATATATTTT. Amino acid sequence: CASSQTFLLDTGNTIYF.

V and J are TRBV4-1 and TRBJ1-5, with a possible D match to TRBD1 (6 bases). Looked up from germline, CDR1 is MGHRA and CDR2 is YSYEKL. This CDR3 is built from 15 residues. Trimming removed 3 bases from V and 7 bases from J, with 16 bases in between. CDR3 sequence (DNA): TGCGCCAGCAGCCACCCGGACAGTTCCCCACAGCCCCAGCATTTT. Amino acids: CASSHPDSSPQPQHF.

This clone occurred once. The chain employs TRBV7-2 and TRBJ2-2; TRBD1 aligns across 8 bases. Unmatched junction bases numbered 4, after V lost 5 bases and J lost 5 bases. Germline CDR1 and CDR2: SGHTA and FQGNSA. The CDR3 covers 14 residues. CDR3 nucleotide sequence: TGTGCCAGCAGCCTAGGACAGGGTACCGGGGAGCTGTTTTTT. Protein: CASSLGQGTGELFF.

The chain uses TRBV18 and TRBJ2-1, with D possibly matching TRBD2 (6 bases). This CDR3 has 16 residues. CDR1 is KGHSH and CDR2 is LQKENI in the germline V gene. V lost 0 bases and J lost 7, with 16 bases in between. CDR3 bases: TGTGCCAGCTCACCACCGTACCACCTCCGGGGGAATGAGCAGTTCTTC. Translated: CASSPPYHLRGNEQFF.

DNA for the CDR3: TGTGCCAGCAGTCCACCCCCGACAGACGAGCAGTACTTC. Translating it yields CASSPPPTDEQYF. The chain has TRBV12-3 or TRBV12-4 and TRBJ2-7; D is perhaps TRBD1 (5 bases). CDR3 size: 13 residues. V lost 5 bases and J lost 5, with 13 bases in between.

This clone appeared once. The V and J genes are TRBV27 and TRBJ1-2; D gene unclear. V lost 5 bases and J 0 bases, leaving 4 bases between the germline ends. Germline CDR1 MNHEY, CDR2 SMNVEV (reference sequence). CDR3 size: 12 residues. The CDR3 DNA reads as TGTGCCAGCAGTAACACTAACTATGGCTACACCTTC. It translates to CASSNTNYGYTF.

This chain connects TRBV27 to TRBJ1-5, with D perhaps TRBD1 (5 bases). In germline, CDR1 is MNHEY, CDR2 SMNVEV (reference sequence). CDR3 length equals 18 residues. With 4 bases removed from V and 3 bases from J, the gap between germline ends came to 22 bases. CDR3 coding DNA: TGTGCCAGCAGTTCCCAAAAGACAGCGAACGGGCCCAATCAGCCCCAGCATTTT. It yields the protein CASSSQKTANGPNQPQHF.